This T cell receptor (beta chain) was recorded in a study of blood T cell dynamics during melanoma immunotherapy. Indicated time point: pre-treatment baseline. Sampling occurred pretreatment (T0) and at week 3 (W3), after cycle one of checkpoint blockade. Patients with prior systemic cancer treatment, concomitant immunosuppressants, or other active malignancies were excluded. The CDR3 consists of 13 residues. V shed 5 bases and J shed 1 base, with 8 bases lying between them. CDR1 is LGHNA and CDR2 is YNFKEQ in the germline V gene. The repertoire was sequenced with immunoSEQ multiplex PCR; TCRdb's copy has only in-frame clones and lacks some. The data contain some 15,000 clones, about nine tenths of them singletons.

The TCR was taken from a human donor with melanoma. The chain joins TRBV4-2 to TRBJ1-1; a weak D match, TRBD1 (5 bases). Sequenced here: blood, sampled from a patient treated with checkpoint blockade. The CDR3 DNA is TGTGCCAGCAGCGGGGACTCGAACACTGAAGCTTTCTTT. The encoded protein is CASSGDSNTEAFF.